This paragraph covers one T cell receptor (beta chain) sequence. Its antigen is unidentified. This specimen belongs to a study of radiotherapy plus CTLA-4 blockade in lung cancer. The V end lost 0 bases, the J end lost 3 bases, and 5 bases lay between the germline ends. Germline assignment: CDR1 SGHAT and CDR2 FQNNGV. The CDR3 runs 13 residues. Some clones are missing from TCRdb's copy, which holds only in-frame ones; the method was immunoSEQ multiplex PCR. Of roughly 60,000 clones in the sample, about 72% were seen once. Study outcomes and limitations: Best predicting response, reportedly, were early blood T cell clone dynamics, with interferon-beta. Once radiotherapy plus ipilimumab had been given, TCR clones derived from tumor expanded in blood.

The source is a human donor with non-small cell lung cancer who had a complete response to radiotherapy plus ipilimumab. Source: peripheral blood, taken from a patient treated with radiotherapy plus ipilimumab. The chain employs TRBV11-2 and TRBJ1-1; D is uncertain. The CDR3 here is CASSLDRDTEAFF. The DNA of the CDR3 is TGTGCCAGCAGCTTAGATAGAGACACTGAAGCTTTCTTT.